The TCR beta chain under discussion was sequenced for a study of neurological immune-mediated disorders (dated by TCRdb to about 2019). In terms of the full investigation: Peripheral blood TCR-beta repertoires from HTLV-I-associated myelopathy (HAM/TSP) patients, multiple sclerosis patients and healthy controls were compared by UMI-based sequencing. Alongside PBMC samples, the set of more than 85 TCR-beta libraries contained longitudinal samples, technical triplicates, and paired CD4+ and CD8+ T-cell subsets that had been sorted. Longitudinal HAM/TSP and healthy donors had 3 time-points each (3-40 month intervals). The cohort was made up of approximately 65 subjects, consisting of 14 HAM/TSP patients, 35 or so multiple sclerosis patients and roughly 20 healthy controls. Results the study describes overall, beyond this receptor: TCR clonal expansion was highest in HAM/TSP patients and lowest in MS patients, with MS patients falling below even healthy controls. No identical CDR3 amino acid sequences were found to be shared among expanded clones across subjects, suggesting that TCR-beta repertoires were private in all groups.

Interpreted using the paper, the time point label stands for: longitudinal time-point 3. Libraries from unsorted PBMCs were made from 2 million PBMCs kept in RNAlater at -80 degrees C until RNA extraction. Peripheral blood was subjected to Ficoll-Hypaque density gradient centrifugation to isolate PBMCs, which were then cryopreserved in liquid nitrogen. The germline V gene supplies CDR1 SGHDT and CDR2 YYEEEE. Cut back by 2 bases and 4 bases, the V and J ends lie 21 bases apart. The CDR3 goes from the cysteine to the phenylalanine over 17 residues. Only the CDR3 DNA stays, 51 bases, in frame from base 1. cDNA synthesis used template-switch 5'RACE with a primer carrying a 10-nucleotide random unique molecular identifier tagging each TCR transcript. Every sequencing run covered 15-18 subjects and yielded more than 180 million TCR-beta sequences. The RNeasy kit was used for extraction of total RNA. TCR-beta VDJ regions were amplified with primers for the TCR constant region and the 5'RACE anchor, using the KAPA Real-time Library Amplification kit. A first PCR added sample indexes and Illumina adaptors, and a second PCR then raised library yield. After purification with Ampure beads, the TCR product of roughly 650 bp was size-selected on a 2% E-gel SizeSelection system. Library quality was checked on a Bioanalyzer, concentration was measured with Qubit, and libraries were quantified with the Kapa Library Quantification kit before pooling. An Illumina HiSeq 2500 sequenced the libraries paired-end 2 x 150 bp. To increase sequence diversity, roughly 25-31% phiX was spiked into each library pool. In the original analysis: Quality-filtered reads were processed with the UMI-based MiGEC pipeline, and over 85% of raw TCR sequences were removed by the MiGEC pipeline during error correction. IMGT germline references were used for aligning VDJ genes, and each clonotype was defined as a unique CDR3 amino acid sequence together with its V-J genes. VDJtools evaluated clonal expansion, Shannon diversity and CDR3 relatedness (CalcPairwiseDistances, ClusterSamples); CLCbio workbench built phylogenetic trees. Expanded clones were defined as having at least 8 unique UMIs, based on coefficient-of-variation modelling across technical triplicates. Using fastp at Q25 and MiXCR, TCRdb reprocessed the public reads and kept productive beta chains. Under each unique CDR3 protein, matching rows form one entry showing the most common genes and DNA. TCRdb assigned the V and J calls; the authors' analysis was not used. In this sample the table shows tens of thousands of distinct CDR3 sequences, about 13% of which occur a single time. The ten largest clones take up 9% of the sample.

This clonotype was detected ten times or more. Its antigen is still unknown. Nothing much larger sits one base from this clone, and base qualities are not available. What was sequenced was PBMCs. The chain is made from TRBV5-6 and TRBJ1-2, with the D gene not confidently named. The TCR originated in a male donor with HTLV-1-associated myelopathy (HAM/TSP). The bases read TGTGCCAGCAGCTTACGGCCCGCTGGGTACTCTCTCTATGGCTACACCTTC. It translates as CASSLRPAGYSLYGYTF.